This passage covers 7 T cell receptor beta chains from one sample sequenced in a study of cytomegalovirus exposure and HLA in healthy donors. Some clones are missing from TCRdb's copy, which holds only in-frame ones; the method was immunoSEQ multiplex PCR. The repertoire has about 160,000 clones, 86% of them found once; the top ten carry approximately 2.4%. The sample comprised PBMCs. Receptor source: a woman aged 18-29 years in good health and CMV-seronegative.

A few counts support this clone. The chain combines TRBV5-5 with TRBJ1-5, with 9 bases lining up with TRBD1. The V and J ends lost 4 bases and 0 bases, in that order; junction bases with no gene match: 8. CDR3 size: 17 residues. Germline lookup yields CDR1 SGHKS and CDR2 YYEKEE (reference sequence). CDR3 protein: CASSLTGGPYSNQPQHF. The DNA of the CDR3 is TGTGCCAGCAGCCTTACAGGGGGCCCCTATAGCAATCAGCCCCAGCATTTT. The full variable domain, in which reference TRBV5-5 and TRBJ1-5 provide the parts outside the CDR3, is DAGVTQSPTHLIKTRGQQVTLRCSPISGHKSVSWYQQVLGQGPQFIFQYYEKEERGRGNFPDRFSARQFPNYSSELNVNALLLGDSALYLCASSLTGGPYSNQPQHFGDGTRLSIL.

V gene TRBV6-6 combines with J gene TRBJ1-1; D call uncertain. V lost 7 bases, J lost 3 bases, and 6 bases lay in between. CDR1 and CDR2 (germline): MNHNY, SVGAGI (reference sequence). The CDR3 consists of 11 residues. CDR3 nucleotides: TGTGCCAGCATGGCAGACACTGAAGCTTTCTTT. Protein: CASMADTEAFF.

This clone occurred a few times. The chain carries TRBV2 and TRBJ1-2; D is unresolved. This CDR3 has 15 residues. Germline lookup yields CDR1 SNHLY and CDR2 FYNNEI. Trimming removed 5 bases at V and 0 bases at J, with 13 bases between. The CDR3 DNA sequence: TGTGCCAGCAGTCAAGGGAGGACCTCTAACTATGGCTACACCTTC. Its translation is CASSQGRTSNYGYTF.

The V call is TRBV7-9, the J call TRBJ1-2, with D perhaps TRBD1 (6 bases). The V end lost 4 bases, the J end lost 3 bases, and 21 bases lay between the germline ends. Germline CDR1 reads SEHNR; CDR2 reads FQNEAQ (reference sequence). This CDR3 is built from 17 residues. The CDR3 loop reads CASSSSLGGGLYYGYTF. DNA of the CDR3: TGTGCCAGCAGCTCCTCCCTGGGCGGGGGCCTGTACTATGGCTACACCTTC. The whole variable domain, filled in from reference TRBV7-9 and TRBJ1-2, reads DTGVSQNPRHKITKRGQNVTFRCDPISEHNRLYWYRQTLGQGPEFLTYFQNEAQLEKSRLLSDRFSAERPKGSFSTLEIQRTEQGDSAMYLCASSSSLGGGLYYGYTFGSGTRLTVV.

The sample holds one count of this clone. The J gene is TRBJ1-2, the V gene TRBV5-1, with D tentatively TRBD1 (6 bases). This CDR3 region has 15 residues. V lost 2 bases and J 4 bases, leaving 15 bases between the germline ends. CDR1 and CDR2 from the germline V gene are SGHRS and YFSETQ. The CDR3 reads CASSFSWGQPYGYTF. The DNA of the CDR3 is TGCGCCAGCAGCTTTTCGTGGGGGCAACCCTATGGCTACACCTTC.

The chain has TRBV19 and TRBJ1-1, with D maybe TRBD1 (5 bases). The CDR3 consists of 21 residues. Germline CDR1 LNHDA, CDR2 SQIVND (reference sequence). The V gene lost 3 bases and the J gene lost 1 base, with 30 bases spanning the gap. The CDR3 bases are TGTGCCAGTAGTATTAGGGTAGGGTTACAGACTTGGAGGAGGGGGAACACTGAAGCTTTCTTT. Protein sequence: CASSIRVGLQTWRRGNTEAFF.

This sequence joins TRBV7-9 and TRBJ2-1, with unresolved D. Germline V gives CDR1 SEHNR, CDR2 FQNEAQ (reference sequence). This CDR3 spans 13 amino acids. V lost 0 bases and J lost 2, with 2 bases in between. The CDR3 loop is CASSLATYNEQFF. CDR3 nucleotide sequence: TGTGCCAGCAGCTTAGCTACCTACAATGAGCAGTTCTTC. The full variable domain, in which reference TRBV7-9 and TRBJ2-1 provide the parts outside the CDR3, is DTGVSQNPRHKITKRGQNVTFRCDPISEHNRLYWYRQTLGQGPEFLTYFQNEAQLEKSRLLSDRFSAERPKGSFSTLEIQRTEQGDSAMYLCASSLATYNEQFFGPGTRLTVL.